The next 20 T cell receptor beta chains were all read from a single sample in a study of blood T cell repertoires in COVID-19. TCRdb's copy holds only in-frame clones and misses some; the assay was immunoSEQ multiplex PCR. The table has 130,000 or so clones, around 80% seen once. Material for sequencing was peripheral blood. The source is a man between 60 and 75 years old with active or convalescent COVID-19.

V is TRBV5-1 and J is TRBJ2-7, with TRBD2 matching 13 bases. Germline V gene sequence: CDR1 SGHRS, CDR2 YFSETQ. This CDR3 has 16 residues. V shed 4 bases and J 4 bases; nucleotides not matched to a gene: 8. The CDR3 DNA is TGCGCCAGCAGCCTAACTAGCGGGAGGGGAAGTTACGAGCAGTACTTC. This gives the protein CASSLTSGRGSYEQYF.

V usage is TRBV30 and J usage is TRBJ1-5; no reliable D call. The V end was cut by 5 bases, the J end by 0 bases, with 11 bases between. The CDR3 is made up of 14 amino acids. Germline CDR1 is GTSNPN and CDR2 is SVGIG (reference sequence). Here the CDR3 reads CAWGGQFSNQPQHF. DNA of the CDR3: TGTGCCTGGGGAGGTCAGTTTAGCAATCAGCCCCAGCATTTT.

The rearrangement joins TRBV15 to TRBJ2-1, with D possibly matching TRBD2 (6 bases). The CDR3 consists of 17 residues. Deletions cut 5 bases from V and 8 bases from J, with 25 bases between. Germline V gene lookup returns CDR1 LNHNV and CDR2 YYDKDF (reference sequence). The CDR3 spells CATSDTEGPRLEYEQFF. The CDR3 nucleotides are TGTGCCACCAGCGATACGGAGGGCCCGAGACTAGAATATGAGCAGTTCTTC.

The rearrangement joins TRBV7-2 to TRBJ2-3, with 9 nucleotides matching TRBD2. CDR3 length equals 15 residues. From germline, CDR1 is SGHTA and CDR2 FQGNSA. V dropped 5 bases and J dropped 1; count of bases not matched to a gene: 4. For the CDR3, the DNA is TGTGCCAGCAGCCCATGGACTAGCGGCACAGATACGCAGTATTTT. Its protein product is CASSPWTSGTDTQYF.

This clone was found many times. This chain joins TRBV24-1 and TRBJ2-7, with 8 nucleotides matching TRBD2. V lost 7 bases to trimming and J lost 5 bases; unmatched junction nucleotides: 6. Germline CDR1 is KGHDR and CDR2 is SFDVKD. The CDR3 sequence is 13 residues long. In DNA form, the CDR3 reads TGTGCCACCAGGGGGACTAGAAGGGACGAGCAGTACTTC. Translating it yields CATRGTRRDEQYF.

The chain is built from TRBV6-2 or TRBV6-3 and TRBJ2-2; 7 positions agree with TRBD1. The germline V gene encodes CDR1 MNHEY and CDR2 SVGEGT. The trim removed 6 bases at V and 4 bases at J, leaving 8 bases unmatched. There are 15 residues in the CDR3. The CDR3 nucleotides are TGTGCCAGCAGCCTGACAGGGTCGGGCACCGGGGAGCTGTTTTTT. Residues: CASSLTGSGTGELFF.

The chain couples TRBV6-2 or TRBV6-3 to TRBJ2-3, with D possibly being TRBD2 (6 bases). Germline V gene data show CDR1 as MNHEY and CDR2 as SVGEGT. The CDR3 is 16 residues long. The V and J ends lost 4 bases and 3 bases respectively, with 17 bases between them. The CDR3 protein is CASSSWGRLGTDTQYF. DNA for the CDR3: TGTGCCAGCAGTTCTTGGGGGAGACTAGGTACAGATACGCAGTATTTT.

The V and J genes are TRBV15 and TRBJ1-2, with 10 bases matching TRBD1. Germline-derived CDR1 and CDR2 are LNHNV and YYDKDF (reference sequence). Trimming removed 3 bases from V and 5 bases from J; junction bases left unmatched: 3. The CDR3 is 14 amino acids. CDR3 in DNA: TGTGCCACCAGCAGGACAGGGGGCGGGTATGGCTACACCTTC. Residues: CATSRTGGGYGYTF.

This clone showed up just once. The chain is built from TRBV19 and TRBJ1-5; the match to TRBD1 covers 8 bases. The CDR3 totals 14 residues. The J segment lost 5 bases and the V segment lost 3 bases, leaving 3 bases of the junction unmatched. Germline assignment: CDR1 LNHDA and CDR2 SQIVND (reference sequence). CDR3 in amino acids: CASSIRGPDQPQHF. The CDR3 DNA reads as TGTGCCAGTAGTATCAGGGGGCCGGATCAGCCCCAGCATTTT.

This clone appeared a few times. The chain recombines TRBV18 with TRBJ2-5; TRBD2 aligns across 7 bases. Germline V gives CDR1 KGHSH, CDR2 LQKENI. The J segment lost 5 bases and the V segment lost 3 bases, leaving 6 bases of the junction unmatched. The CDR3 extends over 14 amino acids. The CDR3 loop reads CASSPGGGEETQYF. The CDR3 DNA sequence: TGTGCCAGCTCACCGGGCGGGGGAGAGGAGACCCAGTACTTC.

The chain combines TRBV6-2 or TRBV6-3 with TRBJ2-1; 8 nucleotides agree with TRBD1. Germline lookup yields CDR1 MNHEY and CDR2 SVGEGT. This CDR3 is 16 amino acids long. Trimming took 2 bases from V and 5 from J; bases not matched to a gene: 8. CDR3 in DNA: TGTGCCAGCAGTTACATTCGGACAGGGTTGAACAATGAGCAGTTCTTC. Amino acids: CASSYIRTGLNNEQFF.

The rearrangement joins TRBV28 to TRBJ1-1, with TRBD1 identical over 9 bases. Per germline, CDR1 MDHEN and CDR2 SYDVKM. V trimming: 7 bases; J trimming: 10 bases; junction bases outside the gene matches: 7. The length of the CDR3 is 12 residues. This CDR3 reads CASTRDRVRAFF. The CDR3 DNA sequence: TGTGCCAGCACCAGGGACAGGGTCCGAGCTTTCTTT.

The gene calls are TRBV11-1 and TRBJ2-7; D not certain. Trimming cost V 5 bases and J 8 bases, with 22 bases left between them. Germline loops: CDR1 SGHAT, CDR2 FQDESV (reference sequence). The CDR3 length is 15 residues. This chain's CDR3 is CASSLGVGYSGQQYF. In nucleotides, the CDR3 is TGTGCCAGCAGCCTAGGAGTCGGATATTCAGGCCAGCAGTACTTC.

This chain joins TRBV25-1 and TRBJ1-1; TRBD1 aligns across 7 bases. The ends lost 2 bases at V and 4 bases at J; junction bases unmatched: 4. The CDR3 totals 14 residues. Germline CDR1 reads MGHDK; CDR2 reads SYGVNS. Here the CDR3 reads CASSERDRGTEAFF. The CDR3 coding sequence is TGTGCCAGCAGTGAAAGGGACAGAGGCACTGAAGCTTTCTTT.

The V and J genes are TRBV12-3 or TRBV12-4 and TRBJ2-1; TRBD2 is a possible D gene (6 bases). V was clipped by 7 bases and J by 8 bases, with 9 bases between them. The CDR3 contains 11 residues. This CDR3 is CASTGGDEQFF. CDR3 coding DNA: TGTGCCAGCACCGGAGGGGATGAGCAGTTCTTC.

The chain joins TRBV6-6 to TRBJ2-6; TRBD2 is a possible D gene (6 bases). Trimming took off 6 bases at V and 1 base at J, with 13 bases between the two ends. The CDR3 runs 16 residues. CDR1 and CDR2 from the germline V gene are MNHNY and SVGAGI (reference sequence). The CDR3 region has the DNA TGTGCCAGCAGCCAGGGTAGCGGATCTGGGGCCAACGTCCTGACTTTC. Translated: CASSQGSGSGANVLTF.

This clone was seen only a few times. This sequence joins TRBV20-1 and TRBJ2-1, with 9 nucleotides matching TRBD2. Germline V gene data show CDR1 as DFQATT and CDR2 as SNEGSKA (reference sequence). The CDR3 has 15 residues. V dropped 3 bases and J dropped 4; count of bases not matched to a gene: 7. CDR3 sequence (DNA): TGCAGTGCTAGTGTCCTAGCGGGGTTTTACAATGAGCAGTTCTTC. Its protein is CSASVLAGFYNEQFF.

The chain couples TRBV7-2 to TRBJ1-3; D unresolved. The CDR3 length is 15 residues. The V gene lost 2 bases and the J gene lost 0 bases, with 8 bases spanning the gap. In germline, CDR1 is SGHTA, CDR2 FQGNSA. The CDR3 nucleotides read TGTGCCAGCAGCTTAATGCCGGGCTCTGGAAACACCATATATTTT. Amino acids: CASSLMPGSGNTIYF.

This clone has just one count. V gene TRBV2 combines with J gene TRBJ2-2; tentative D call: TRBD1 (5 bases). The CDR3 length is 14 residues. Germline assignment: CDR1 SNHLY and CDR2 FYNNEI. Trimming left V 3 bases short and J 4 bases short, with 9 bases between. The CDR3 DNA reads TGTGCCAGCAGTGACAGGGCTTCCACCGGGGAGCTGTTTTTT. Its translation: CASSDRASTGELFF.

The chain employs TRBV25-1 and TRBJ2-5, with D perhaps matching TRBD1 (6 bases). Germline values: CDR1 MGHDK, CDR2 SYGVNS. Trimming pared 4 bases from V and 1 base from J, leaving 7 bases between. This CDR3 has 13 amino acids. This CDR3 reads CASSGQAQETQYF. In DNA form, the CDR3 reads TGTGCCAGCAGTGGACAGGCCCAAGAGACCCAGTACTTC.